This TCR beta chain appears in the sequencing data of a study of identical twins. General study findings and limits: Beta out-of-frame twin sharing showed a weaker excess. Insertions were fewer in abundant cord blood beta clonotypes, whereas memory repertoires showed none of this pattern. Rather than following the same donors, the conclusions depended on cross-sectional statistical analysis.

Worth noting for this clonotype: The antigen remains undetermined.

This CDR3 has 17 amino acids. The germline CDR1 and CDR2 sequences are KGHSH and LQKENI. Trimming removed 0 bases from V and 0 bases from J; junction bases left unmatched: 6. Template switching created a universal primer site, and the cDNA included unique molecular identifiers. TCRdb ran MiXCR on the 5' RACE reads and lists one entry per CDR3 protein. The profile shows about 720,000 distinct CDR3 sequences, 8.6% of them singletons. The same sample was also used in a study of yellow fever vaccine responses in identical twins.

The specimen was PBMCs. The genes are TRBV18 and TRBJ2-3; 7 nucleotides align to TRBD2. The sequence derives from a woman under 30 in good health. CDR3: CASSPPGLFFSTDTQYF. The DNA for the CDR3 is TGTGCCAGCTCACCACCGGGACTATTTTTTAGCACAGATACGCAGTATTTT.